The rows below give T cell receptor beta chains drawn from one sample of a study of T cells in Graves' hyperthyroidism and ophthalmopathy. MiXCR was run by TCRdb on the multiplex PCR reads, yielding one entry per CDR3 protein. The table includes a few hundred thousand distinct CDR3 sequences, roughly 15% detected once. The sequenced sample consisted of blood. Source of these receptors: a woman aged 45-65 years with Graves' hyperthyroidism that later progressed to Graves' ophthalmopathy. Both conserved end residues are part of each CDR3. D genes are given only for firm matches. Rows give clone size only sometimes, using once, few, many, or a class for an expanded clone.

cdr3_nt: TGCGCCAGCAGTGAGACTCAGACAGGGAACAGATACAATGAGCAGTTCTTC
cdr3_aa: CASSETQTGNRYNEQFF
v_call: TRBV10-2
d_call: TRBD1
j_call: TRBJ2-1
clone_size: -

cdr3_nt: TGCGCCAGCAGCTTGGACGGGACAGGGACCGAAAAACTGTTTTTT
cdr3_aa: CASSLDGTGTEKLFF
v_call: TRBV5-1
d_call: TRBD1
j_call: TRBJ1-4
clone_size: -

cdr3_nt: TGTGCCAGCAGCTTAGCGCTGGTAGATACGCAGTATTTT
cdr3_aa: CASSLALVDTQYF
v_call: TRBV7-6
d_call: -
j_call: TRBJ2-3
clone_size: many

cdr3_nt: TGTGCCAGCGAGGGACAGGGGACCGGGGAGCTGTTTTTT
cdr3_aa: CASEGQGTGELFF
v_call: TRBV2
d_call: TRBD1
j_call: TRBJ2-2
clone_size: medium-sized

cdr3_nt: TGTGCCACCGGTGATTTGAAGGCCGAGACCCAGTACTTC
cdr3_aa: CATGDLKAETQYF
v_call: TRBV24-1
d_call: -
j_call: TRBJ2-5
clone_size: -

cdr3_nt: TGTGCCACCAGTGACTTAAGACGGGACAATGAGCAGTTCTTC
cdr3_aa: CATSDLRRDNEQFF
v_call: TRBV24-1
d_call: -
j_call: TRBJ2-1
clone_size: -

cdr3_nt: TGCAGTGCTAGCCTTCTGGGACTAGCGTGGACTAGCACAGATACGCAGTATTTT
cdr3_aa: CSASLLGLAWTSTDTQYF
v_call: TRBV20-1
d_call: TRBD2
j_call: TRBJ2-3
clone_size: -

cdr3_nt: TGTGCCAGCAGTTACTCAGGGCTAGCGGACTCCTACAATGAGCAGTTCTTC
cdr3_aa: CASSYSGLADSYNEQFF
v_call: TRBV6-5
d_call: TRBD2
j_call: TRBJ2-1
clone_size: -

cdr3_nt: TGCGCCAGCAGCTTGTATCTAGCGGGAAACATTCAGTACTTC
cdr3_aa: CASSLYLAGNIQYF
v_call: TRBV5-1
d_call: TRBD2
j_call: TRBJ2-4
clone_size: -

cdr3_nt: TGCAGTGCTAGAGTGTTTCGGGCCTACAATGAGCAGTTCTTC
cdr3_aa: CSARVFRAYNEQFF
v_call: TRBV20-1
d_call: -
j_call: TRBJ2-1
clone_size: many

cdr3_nt: TGCGCCAGCAGCTTGGCTGTGGCGGATGAGCAGTTCTTC
cdr3_aa: CASSLAVADEQFF
v_call: TRBV5-1
d_call: -
j_call: TRBJ2-1
clone_size: -

cdr3_nt: TGCGCCAGCAGCTTGATGTCAGGGGGAAGCAATCAGCCCCAGCATTTT
cdr3_aa: CASSLMSGGSNQPQHF
v_call: TRBV5-1
d_call: TRBD1
j_call: TRBJ1-5
clone_size: few

cdr3_nt: TGTGCCATCAGTAGGGACAGGGGGTTTGCCGGGGAGCTGTTTTTT
cdr3_aa: CAISRDRGFAGELFF
v_call: TRBV10-3
d_call: TRBD1
j_call: TRBJ2-2
clone_size: -

cdr3_nt: TGTGCCAGCAGTGGGACGACCTCCAGCAATCAGCCCCAGCATTTT
cdr3_aa: CASSGTTSSNQPQHF
v_call: TRBV6-1
d_call: -
j_call: TRBJ1-5
clone_size: -

cdr3_nt: TGTGCCTCGGCGGGGGCACGCACCGGGGAGCTGTTTTTT
cdr3_aa: CASAGARTGELFF
v_call: TRBV2
d_call: -
j_call: TRBJ2-2
clone_size: many

cdr3_nt: TGTGCCAGCAGCACCCCAGGGGCGGAAGAGACCCAGTACTTC
cdr3_aa: CASSTPGAEETQYF
v_call: TRBV3-1
d_call: -
j_call: TRBJ2-5
clone_size: many

cdr3_nt: TGTGCCAGCAGTCCCGTGGCAGGCCTGGGAAACACCATATATTTT
cdr3_aa: CASSPVAGLGNTIYF
v_call: TRBV2
d_call: -
j_call: TRBJ1-3
clone_size: few

cdr3_nt: TGTGCCAGCAGTTTGAAAAGTCCGCCCCAGCATTTT
cdr3_aa: CASSLKSPPQHF
v_call: TRBV28
d_call: -
j_call: TRBJ1-5
clone_size: many

cdr3_nt: TGTGCCAGCAGCGAGGTTGAAGCTTTCTTT
cdr3_aa: CASSEVEAFF
v_call: TRBV6-1
d_call: -
j_call: TRBJ1-1
clone_size: many

cdr3_nt: TGTGCCAGTAGTATCGAGGAAAACTCACCCCTCCACTTT
cdr3_aa: CASSIEENSPLHF
v_call: TRBV19
d_call: -
j_call: TRBJ1-6
clone_size: -

cdr3_nt: TGTGCCAGCAGCTTAATGAGGGAGGGCCTGGGCACCGGGGAGCTGTTTTTT
cdr3_aa: CASSLMREGLGTGELFF
v_call: TRBV7-3
d_call: TRBD2
j_call: TRBJ2-2
clone_size: -

cdr3_nt: TGTGCCAGCAGCTTGGGTGGGACCTCGAACACCGGGGAGCTGTTTTTT
cdr3_aa: CASSLGGTSNTGELFF
v_call: TRBV5-5
d_call: -
j_call: TRBJ2-2
clone_size: few

cdr3_nt: TGCGCCAGCGGCTTGGGGGGGACTACCTCCTACGAGCAGTACTTC
cdr3_aa: CASGLGGTTSYEQYF
v_call: TRBV5-1
d_call: TRBD2
j_call: TRBJ2-7
clone_size: -

cdr3_nt: TGTGCCAGCAGTTTTACGAGGAACACTGAAGCTTTCTTT
cdr3_aa: CASSFTRNTEAFF
v_call: TRBV12-3/TRBV12-4
d_call: -
j_call: TRBJ1-1
clone_size: many

cdr3_nt: TGTGCCAGCAGTTTAAGGGAGGGGTCCTCTGGGGCCAACGTCCTGACTTTC
cdr3_aa: CASSLREGSSGANVLTF
v_call: TRBV28
d_call: TRBD2
j_call: TRBJ2-6
clone_size: many

cdr3_nt: TGCGCCAGCAGCCCGGCACTAGCGAGCACCGGGGAGCTGTTTTTT
cdr3_aa: CASSPALASTGELFF
v_call: TRBV5-1
d_call: TRBD2
j_call: TRBJ2-2
clone_size: many

cdr3_nt: TGTGCCAGCAGCGAATTACAGAACTATGGCTACACCTTC
cdr3_aa: CASSELQNYGYTF
v_call: TRBV6-1
d_call: -
j_call: TRBJ1-2
clone_size: many

cdr3_nt: TGCGCCAGCAGCCAAGATCAGCACCCTGGGGCCAACGTCCTGACTTTC
cdr3_aa: CASSQDQHPGANVLTF
v_call: TRBV4-1
d_call: -
j_call: TRBJ2-6
clone_size: -

cdr3_nt: TGTGCCAGCAGTGAAGATGCGAGGGGAACCGGGGAGCTGTTTTTT
cdr3_aa: CASSEDARGTGELFF
v_call: TRBV2
d_call: -
j_call: TRBJ2-2
clone_size: many

cdr3_nt: TGCAGCGTTGATAAGGGGCTGAGGGAGCAGTACTTC
cdr3_aa: CSVDKGLREQYF
v_call: TRBV29-1
d_call: -
j_call: TRBJ2-7
clone_size: many

cdr3_nt: TGCGCCAGCAGCCAAGGAAGGGACAGAACGGACTATGGCTACACCTTC
cdr3_aa: CASSQGRDRTDYGYTF
v_call: TRBV4-1
d_call: TRBD1
j_call: TRBJ1-2
clone_size: few